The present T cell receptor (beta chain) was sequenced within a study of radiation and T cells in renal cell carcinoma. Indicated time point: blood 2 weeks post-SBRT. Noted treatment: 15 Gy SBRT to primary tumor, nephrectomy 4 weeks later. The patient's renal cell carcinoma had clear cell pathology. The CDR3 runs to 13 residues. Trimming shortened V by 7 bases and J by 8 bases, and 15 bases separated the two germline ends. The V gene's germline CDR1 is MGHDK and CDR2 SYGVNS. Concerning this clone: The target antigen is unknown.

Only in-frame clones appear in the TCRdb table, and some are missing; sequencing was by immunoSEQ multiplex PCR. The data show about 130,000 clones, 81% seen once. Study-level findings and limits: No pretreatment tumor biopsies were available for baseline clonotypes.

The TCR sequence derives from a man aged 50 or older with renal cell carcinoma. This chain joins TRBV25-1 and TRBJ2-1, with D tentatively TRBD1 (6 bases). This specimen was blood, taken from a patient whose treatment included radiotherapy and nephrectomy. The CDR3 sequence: CASTRQAGDEQFF. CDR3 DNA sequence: TGTGCCAGCACCAGACAGGCCGGGGATGAGCAGTTCTTC. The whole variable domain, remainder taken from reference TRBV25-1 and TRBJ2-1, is EADIYQTPRYLVIGTGKKITLECSQTMGHDKMYWYQQDPGMELHLIHYSYGVNSTEKGDLSSESTVSRIRTEHFPLTLESARPSHTSQYLCASTRQAGDEQFFGPGTRLTVL.